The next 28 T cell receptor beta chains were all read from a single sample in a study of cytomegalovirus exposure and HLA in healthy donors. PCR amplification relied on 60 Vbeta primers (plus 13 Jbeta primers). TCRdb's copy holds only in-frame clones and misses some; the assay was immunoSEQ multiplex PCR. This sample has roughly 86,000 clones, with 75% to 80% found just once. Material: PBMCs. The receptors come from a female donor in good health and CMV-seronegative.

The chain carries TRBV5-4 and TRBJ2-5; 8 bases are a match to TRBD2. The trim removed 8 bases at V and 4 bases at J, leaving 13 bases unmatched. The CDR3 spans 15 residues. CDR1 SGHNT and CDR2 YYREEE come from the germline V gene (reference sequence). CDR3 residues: CASSLAAFAGETQYF. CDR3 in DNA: TGTGCCAGTTCACTAGCGGCCTTTGCGGGAGAGACCCAGTACTTC.

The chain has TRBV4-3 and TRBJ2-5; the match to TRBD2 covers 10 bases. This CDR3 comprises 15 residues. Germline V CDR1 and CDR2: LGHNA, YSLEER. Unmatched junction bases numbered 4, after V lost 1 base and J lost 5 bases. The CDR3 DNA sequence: TGCGCCAGCAGCCAAGGAGCGGGGGGGCCGGAGACCCAGTACTTC. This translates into CASSQGAGGPETQYF.

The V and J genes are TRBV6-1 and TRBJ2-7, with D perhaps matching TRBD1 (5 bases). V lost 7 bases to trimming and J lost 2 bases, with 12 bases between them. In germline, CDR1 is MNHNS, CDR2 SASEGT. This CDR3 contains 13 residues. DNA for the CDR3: TGTGCCAGCACACTGGGGCTACCCTACGAGCAGTACTTC. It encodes CASTLGLPYEQYF.

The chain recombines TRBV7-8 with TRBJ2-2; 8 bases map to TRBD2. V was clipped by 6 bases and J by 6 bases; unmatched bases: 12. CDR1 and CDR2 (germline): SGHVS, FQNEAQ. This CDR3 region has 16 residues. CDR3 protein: CASRPPGTRVAGELFF. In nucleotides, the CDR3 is TGTGCCAGCAGACCACCCGGGACTAGAGTCGCCGGGGAGCTGTTTTTT.

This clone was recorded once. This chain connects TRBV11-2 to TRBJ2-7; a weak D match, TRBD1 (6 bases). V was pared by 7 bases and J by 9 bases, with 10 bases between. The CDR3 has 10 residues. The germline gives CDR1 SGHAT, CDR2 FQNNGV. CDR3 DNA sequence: TGTGCCAGCATGGGGGCGGTGCAGTACTTC. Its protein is CASMGAVQYF.

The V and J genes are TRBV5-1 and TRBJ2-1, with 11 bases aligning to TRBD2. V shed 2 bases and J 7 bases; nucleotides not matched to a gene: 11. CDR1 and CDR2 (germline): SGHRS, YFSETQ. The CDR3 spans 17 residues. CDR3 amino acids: CASSLPLAGGDWNEQFF. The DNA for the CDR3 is TGCGCCAGCAGCTTACCCTTAGCGGGAGGGGACTGGAATGAGCAGTTCTTC.

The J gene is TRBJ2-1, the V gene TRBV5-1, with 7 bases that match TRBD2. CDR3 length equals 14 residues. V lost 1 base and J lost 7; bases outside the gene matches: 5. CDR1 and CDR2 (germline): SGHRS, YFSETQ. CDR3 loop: CASSLSGNGNEQFF. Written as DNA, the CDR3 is TGCGCCAGCAGCTTGAGCGGGAATGGGAATGAGCAGTTCTTC.

The CDR3 loop is CASRTGFRTEAFF. CDR3 coding DNA: TGTGCCAGCCGGACAGGGTTTAGGACTGAAGCTTTCTTT. The chain links TRBV28 to TRBJ1-1; 8 bases fit TRBD1. Germline assignment: CDR1 MDHEN and CDR2 SYDVKM. The junction had 7 bases not matched to a gene; V was cut back by 8 bases and J by 5 bases. The CDR3 covers 13 residues.

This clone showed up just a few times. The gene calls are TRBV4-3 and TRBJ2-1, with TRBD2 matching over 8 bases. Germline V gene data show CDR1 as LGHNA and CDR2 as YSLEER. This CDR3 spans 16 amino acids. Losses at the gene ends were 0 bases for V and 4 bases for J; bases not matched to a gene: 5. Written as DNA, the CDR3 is TGCGCCAGCAGCCAAGATGAGGCTAGCGGGTACAATGAGCAGTTCTTC. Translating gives CASSQDEASGYNEQFF.

The chain's CDR3 is CSVGRQGAPQETQYF. The CDR3, as DNA: TGCAGCGTTGGAAGACAGGGGGCCCCGCAAGAGACCCAGTACTTC. V gene TRBV29-1 combines with J gene TRBJ2-5, with TRBD1 matching 10 bases. Losses at the gene ends were 4 bases for V and 2 bases for J; bases not matched to a gene: 7. Germline V gene lookup returns CDR1 SQVTM and CDR2 ANQGSEA. This CDR3 has 15 residues.

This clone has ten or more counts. This CDR3 reads CASSRDSSNEKLFF. CDR3 in DNA: TGTGCCAGCTCGCGGGACAGTTCTAATGAAAAACTGTTTTTT. The chain combines TRBV18 with TRBJ1-4; 7 bases map to TRBD1. Unmatched junction bases numbered 4, after V lost 6 bases and J lost 3 bases. The CDR3 has 14 residues. Germline values: CDR1 KGHSH, CDR2 LQKENI.

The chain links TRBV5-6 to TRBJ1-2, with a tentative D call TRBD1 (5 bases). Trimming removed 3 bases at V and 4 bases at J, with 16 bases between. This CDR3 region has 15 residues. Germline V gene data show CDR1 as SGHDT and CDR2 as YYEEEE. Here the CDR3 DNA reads TGTGCCAGCAGCTCGGACATCCTCGGGGGCTATGGCTACACCTTC. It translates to CASSSDILGGYGYTF. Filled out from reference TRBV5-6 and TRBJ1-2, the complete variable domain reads DAGVTQSPTHLIKTRGQQVTLRCSPKSGHDTVSWYQQALGQGPQFIFQYYEEEERQRGNFPDRFSGHQFPNYSSELNVNALLLGDSALYLCASSSDILGGYGYTFGSGTRLTVV.

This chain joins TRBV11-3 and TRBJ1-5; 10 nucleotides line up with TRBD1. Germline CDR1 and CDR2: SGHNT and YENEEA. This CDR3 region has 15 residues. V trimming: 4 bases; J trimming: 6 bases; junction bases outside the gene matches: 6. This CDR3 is CASSSTGGWSQPQHF. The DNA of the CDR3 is TGTGCCAGCAGCTCGACAGGGGGCTGGAGTCAGCCCCAGCATTTT. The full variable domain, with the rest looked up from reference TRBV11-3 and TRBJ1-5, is EAGVVQSPRYKIIEKKQPVAFWCNPISGHNTLYWYLQNLGQGPELLIRYENEEAVDDSQLPKDRFSAERLKGVDSTLKIQPAELGDSAVYLCASSSTGGWSQPQHFGDGTRLSIL.

The CDR3 DNA reads as TGTGCCAGCAGCACTAGCGGGGAAGGGGGCGAGCAGTACTTC. This codes for CASSTSGEGGEQYF. The gene calls are TRBV27 and TRBJ2-7, with TRBD2 matching 10 bases. Germline trimming cut 6 bases from V and 6 bases from J; bases unmatched to any gene: 8. Germline V gene lookup returns CDR1 MNHEY and CDR2 SMNVEV (reference sequence). This CDR3 region has 14 residues.

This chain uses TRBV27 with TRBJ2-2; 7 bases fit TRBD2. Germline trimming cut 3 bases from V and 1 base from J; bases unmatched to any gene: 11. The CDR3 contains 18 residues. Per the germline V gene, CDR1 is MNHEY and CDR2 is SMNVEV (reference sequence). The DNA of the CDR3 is TGTGCCAGCAGTTTCTATTTGACTAGCCGGGGGAACACCGGGGAGCTGTTTTTT. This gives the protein CASSFYLTSRGNTGELFF.

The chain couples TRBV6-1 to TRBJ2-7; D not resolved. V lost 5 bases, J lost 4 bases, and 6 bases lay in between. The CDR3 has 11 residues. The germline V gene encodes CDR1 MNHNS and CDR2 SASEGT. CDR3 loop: CASSSRYEQYF. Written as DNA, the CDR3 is TGTGCCAGCAGTTCCAGATACGAGCAGTACTTC.

The CDR3 region has the DNA TGTGCCAGCAGTTTATCCCTAGCGGGACATTTTTATGGCTACACCTTC. As protein: CASSLSLAGHFYGYTF. V usage is TRBV27 and J usage is TRBJ1-2; D perhaps matches TRBD1 (6 bases). The CDR3 sequence is 16 residues long. Germline V gene sequence: CDR1 MNHEY, CDR2 SMNVEV (reference sequence). V was trimmed by 0 bases and J by 5 bases, leaving 16 bases between them.

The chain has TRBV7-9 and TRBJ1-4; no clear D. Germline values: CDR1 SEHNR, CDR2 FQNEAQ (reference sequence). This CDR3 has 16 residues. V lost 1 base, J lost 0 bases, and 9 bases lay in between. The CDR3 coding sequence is TGTGCCAGCAGCTTAGATTCCCCGGCAACTAATGAAAAACTGTTTTTT. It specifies CASSLDSPATNEKLFF.

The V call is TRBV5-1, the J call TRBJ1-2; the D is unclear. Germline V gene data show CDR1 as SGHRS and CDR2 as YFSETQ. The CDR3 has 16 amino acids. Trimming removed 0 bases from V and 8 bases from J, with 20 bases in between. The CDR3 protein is CASSLAINSGLKGYTF. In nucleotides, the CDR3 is TGCGCCAGCAGCTTGGCGATAAACTCAGGACTAAAGGGCTACACCTTC.

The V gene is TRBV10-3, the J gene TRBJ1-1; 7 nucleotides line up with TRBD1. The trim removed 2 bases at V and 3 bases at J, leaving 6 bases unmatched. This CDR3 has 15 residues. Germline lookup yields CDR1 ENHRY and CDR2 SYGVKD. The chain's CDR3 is CAISEVSGGYTEAFF. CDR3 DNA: TGTGCCATCAGTGAGGTATCAGGGGGGTACACTGAAGCTTTCTTT.

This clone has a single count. For the CDR3, the DNA is TGCGCCAGCAGCTTGGGGGACAGGGTGGAAGAAAAACTGTTTTTT. It is translated as CASSLGDRVEEKLFF. The gene calls are TRBV5-1 and TRBJ1-4; 9 nucleotides align to TRBD1. Germline lookup yields CDR1 SGHRS and CDR2 YFSETQ. The CDR3 extends over 15 amino acids. Germline trimming cut 0 bases from V and 8 bases from J; bases unmatched to any gene: 5.

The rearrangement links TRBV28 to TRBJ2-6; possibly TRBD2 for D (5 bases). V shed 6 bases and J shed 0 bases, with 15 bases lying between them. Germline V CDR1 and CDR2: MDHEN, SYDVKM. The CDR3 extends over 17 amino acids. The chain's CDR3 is CASRGRGQHSGANVLTF. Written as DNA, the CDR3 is TGTGCCAGCAGGGGGAGAGGGCAACACTCTGGGGCCAACGTCCTGACTTTC.

CDR3 sequence: CASSQGLPKSGRSSYEQYF. CDR3 nucleotides: TGTGCCAGCAGCCAAGGATTACCGAAATCGGGGAGGAGCTCCTACGAGCAGTACTTC. This rearrangement joins TRBV4-2 to TRBJ2-7; D might be TRBD2 (6 bases). This CDR3 region has 19 residues. Germline loops: CDR1 LGHNA, CDR2 YNFKEQ. V lost 1 base to trimming and J lost 0 bases, with 22 bases between them.

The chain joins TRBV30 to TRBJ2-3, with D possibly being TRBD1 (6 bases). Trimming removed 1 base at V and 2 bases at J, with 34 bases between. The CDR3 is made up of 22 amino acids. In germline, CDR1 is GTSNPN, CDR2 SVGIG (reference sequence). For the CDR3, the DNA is TGTGCCTGGAGTGGATCCCGGGTCTCGGGGACGGACAGCCAAGCGCCCACAGATACGCAGTATTTT. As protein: CAWSGSRVSGTDSQAPTDTQYF.

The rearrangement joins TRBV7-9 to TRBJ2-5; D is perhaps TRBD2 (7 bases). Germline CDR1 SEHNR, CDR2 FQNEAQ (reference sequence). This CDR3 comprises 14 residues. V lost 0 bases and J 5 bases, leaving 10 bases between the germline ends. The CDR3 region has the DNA TGTGCCAGCAGCTTAGCGGGGGGGCGGGAGACCCAGTACTTC. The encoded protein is CASSLAGGRETQYF.

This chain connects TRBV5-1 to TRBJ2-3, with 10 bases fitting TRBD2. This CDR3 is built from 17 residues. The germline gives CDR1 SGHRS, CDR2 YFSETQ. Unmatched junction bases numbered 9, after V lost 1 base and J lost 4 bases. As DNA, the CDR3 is TGCGCCAGCAGCTTGTCACCTAGCGGGAGAGGTGCAGATACGCAGTATTTT. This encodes CASSLSPSGRGADTQYF.

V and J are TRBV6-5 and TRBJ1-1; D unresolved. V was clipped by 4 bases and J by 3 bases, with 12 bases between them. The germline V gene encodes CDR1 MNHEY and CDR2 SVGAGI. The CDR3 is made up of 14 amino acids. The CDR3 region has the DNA TGTGCCAGCAGTTTAGGGAAGAGGGACACTGAAGCTTTCTTT. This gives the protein CASSLGKRDTEAFF.

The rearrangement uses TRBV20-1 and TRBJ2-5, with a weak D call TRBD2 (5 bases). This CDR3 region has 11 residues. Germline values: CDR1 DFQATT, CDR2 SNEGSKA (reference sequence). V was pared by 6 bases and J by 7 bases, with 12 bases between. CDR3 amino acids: CSAKGGVTQYF. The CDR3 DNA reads TGCAGTGCAAAAGGAGGTGTGACCCAGTACTTC.